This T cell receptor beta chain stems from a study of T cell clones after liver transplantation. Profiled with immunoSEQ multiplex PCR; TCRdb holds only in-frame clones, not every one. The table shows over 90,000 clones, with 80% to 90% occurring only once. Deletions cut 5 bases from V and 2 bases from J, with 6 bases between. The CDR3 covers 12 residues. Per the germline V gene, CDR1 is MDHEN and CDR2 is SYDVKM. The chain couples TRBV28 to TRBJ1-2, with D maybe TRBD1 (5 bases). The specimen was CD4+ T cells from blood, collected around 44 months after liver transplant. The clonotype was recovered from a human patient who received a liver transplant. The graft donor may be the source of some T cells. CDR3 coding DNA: TGTGCCAGCAGTCGGGACAACTATGGCTACACCTTC. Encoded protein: CASSRDNYGYTF.